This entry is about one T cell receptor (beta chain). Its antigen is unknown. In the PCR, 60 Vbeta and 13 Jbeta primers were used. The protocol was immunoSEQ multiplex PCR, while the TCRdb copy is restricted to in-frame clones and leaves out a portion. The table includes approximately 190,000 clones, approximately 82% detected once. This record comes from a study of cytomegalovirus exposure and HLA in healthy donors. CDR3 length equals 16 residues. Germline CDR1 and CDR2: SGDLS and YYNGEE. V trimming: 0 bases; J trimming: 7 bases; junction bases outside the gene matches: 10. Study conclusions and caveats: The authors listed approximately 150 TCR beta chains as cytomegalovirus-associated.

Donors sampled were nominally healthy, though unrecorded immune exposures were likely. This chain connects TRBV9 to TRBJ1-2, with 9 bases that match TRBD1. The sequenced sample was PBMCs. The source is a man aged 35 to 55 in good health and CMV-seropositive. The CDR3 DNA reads TGTGCCAGCAGCGTAGCTACGGGACAGGGAGTCGGTGGCTACACCTTC. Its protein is CASSVATGQGVGGYTF.